This T cell receptor (beta chain) originates from a study of shared clonotypes between healthy human individuals. This CDR3 region has 13 residues. Germline V CDR1 and CDR2: SGHAT, FQNNGV. Trimming removed 4 bases at V and 5 bases at J, with 11 bases between. The method was immunoSEQ multiplex PCR; TCRdb's version includes in-frame clones alone and lacks a portion of them. The table has approximately 320,000 clones, 74% seen once. The specimen was memory CD4+ T cells sorted from blood. Regarding subset: CD45RA-negative fraction. The chain recombines TRBV11-2 with TRBJ1-1; D is undetermined. The sequence was obtained from a man aged 30 to 45 in good health. Here the CDR3 reads CASSSGMATEAFF. In nucleotides, the CDR3 is TGTGCCAGCAGCTCGGGGATGGCGACTGAAGCTTTCTTT. Using reference TRBV11-2 and TRBJ1-1 for the parts outside the CDR3, the full variable domain is EAGVAQSPRYKIIEKRQSVAFWCNPISGHATLYWYQQILGQGPKLLIQFQNNGVVDDSQLPKDRFSAERLKGVDSTLKIQPAKLEDSAVYLCASSSGMATEAFFGQGTRLTVV.